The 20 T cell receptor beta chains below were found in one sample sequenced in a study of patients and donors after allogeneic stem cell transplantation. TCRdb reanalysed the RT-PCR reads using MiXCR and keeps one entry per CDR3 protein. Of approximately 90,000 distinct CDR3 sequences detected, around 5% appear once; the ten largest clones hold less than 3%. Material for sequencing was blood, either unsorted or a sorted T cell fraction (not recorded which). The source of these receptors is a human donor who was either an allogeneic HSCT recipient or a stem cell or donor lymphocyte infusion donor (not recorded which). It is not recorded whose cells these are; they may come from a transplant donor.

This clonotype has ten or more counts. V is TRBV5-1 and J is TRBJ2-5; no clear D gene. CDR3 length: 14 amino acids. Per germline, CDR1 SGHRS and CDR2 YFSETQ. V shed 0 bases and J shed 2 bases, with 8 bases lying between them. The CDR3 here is CASSLVSRQETQYF. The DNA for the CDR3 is TGCGCCAGCAGCTTGGTTAGCCGGCAAGAGACCCAGTACTTC. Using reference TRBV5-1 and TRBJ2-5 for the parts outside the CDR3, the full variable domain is KAGVTQTPRYLIKTRGQQVTLSCSPISGHRSVSWYQQTPGQGLQFLFEYFSETQRNKGNFPGRFSGRQFSNSRSEMNVSTLELGDSALYLCASSLVSRQETQYFGPGTRLLVL.

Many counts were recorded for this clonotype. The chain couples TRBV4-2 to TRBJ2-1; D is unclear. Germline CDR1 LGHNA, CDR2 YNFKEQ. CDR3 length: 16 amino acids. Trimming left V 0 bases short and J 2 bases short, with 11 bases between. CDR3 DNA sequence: TGTGCCAGCAGCCAAGATGTTGCGGCGACCTACAATGAGCAGTTCTTC. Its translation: CASSQDVAATYNEQFF.

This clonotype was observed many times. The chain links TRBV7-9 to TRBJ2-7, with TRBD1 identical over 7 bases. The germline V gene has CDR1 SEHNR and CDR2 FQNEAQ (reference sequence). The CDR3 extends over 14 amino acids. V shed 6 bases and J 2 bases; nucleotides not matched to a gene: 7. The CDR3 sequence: CASSRGTATYEQYF. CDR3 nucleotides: TGTGCCAGCAGTAGGGGGACAGCCACCTACGAGCAGTACTTC. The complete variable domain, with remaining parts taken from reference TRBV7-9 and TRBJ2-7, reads DTGVSQNPRHKITKRGQNVTFRCDPISEHNRLYWYRQTLGQGPEFLTYFQNEAQLEKSRLLSDRFSAERPKGSFSTLEIQRTEQGDSAMYLCASSRGTATYEQYFGPGTRLTVT.

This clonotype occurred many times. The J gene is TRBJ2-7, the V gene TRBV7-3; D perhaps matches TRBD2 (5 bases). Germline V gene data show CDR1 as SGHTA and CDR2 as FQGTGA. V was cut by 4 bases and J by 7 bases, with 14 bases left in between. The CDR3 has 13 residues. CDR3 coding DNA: TGTGCCAGCAGCTGGGGTACACTAGGGGAGCAGTACTTC. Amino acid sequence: CASSWGTLGEQYF.

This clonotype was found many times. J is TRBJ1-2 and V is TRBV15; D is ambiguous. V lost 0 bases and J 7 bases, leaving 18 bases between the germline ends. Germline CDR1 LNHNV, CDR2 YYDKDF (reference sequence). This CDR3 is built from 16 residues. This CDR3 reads CATSRDGGLRSGGYTF. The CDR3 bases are TGTGCCACCAGCAGAGATGGAGGCCTCCGAAGCGGTGGCTACACCTTC.

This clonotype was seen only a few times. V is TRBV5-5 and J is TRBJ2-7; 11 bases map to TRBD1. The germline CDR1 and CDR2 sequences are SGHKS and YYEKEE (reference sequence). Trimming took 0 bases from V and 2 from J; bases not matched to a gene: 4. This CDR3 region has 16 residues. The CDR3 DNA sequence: TGTGCCAGCAGCTTGGGCCCGGGACAGGGGGCCTACGAGCAGTACTTC. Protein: CASSLGPGQGAYEQYF.

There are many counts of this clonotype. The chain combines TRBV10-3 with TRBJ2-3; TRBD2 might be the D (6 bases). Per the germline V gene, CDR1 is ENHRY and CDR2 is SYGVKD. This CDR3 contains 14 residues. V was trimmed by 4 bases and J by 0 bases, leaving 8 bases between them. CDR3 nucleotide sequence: TGTGCCATCAGTGCGGGGGTTAGCACAGATACGCAGTATTTT. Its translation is CAISAGVSTDTQYF.

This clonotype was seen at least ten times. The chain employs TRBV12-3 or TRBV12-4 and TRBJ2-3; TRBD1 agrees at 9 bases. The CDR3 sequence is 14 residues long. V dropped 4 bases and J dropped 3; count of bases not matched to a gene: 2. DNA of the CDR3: TGTGCCAGCAGTTACAGGGGGCGAACAGATACGCAGTATTTT. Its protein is CASSYRGRTDTQYF.

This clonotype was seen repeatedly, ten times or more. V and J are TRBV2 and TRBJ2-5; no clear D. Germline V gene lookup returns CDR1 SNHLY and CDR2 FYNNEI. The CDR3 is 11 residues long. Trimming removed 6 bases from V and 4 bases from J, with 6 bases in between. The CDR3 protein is CASRRIETQYF. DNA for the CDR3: TGTGCCAGCAGAAGGATAGAGACCCAGTACTTC.

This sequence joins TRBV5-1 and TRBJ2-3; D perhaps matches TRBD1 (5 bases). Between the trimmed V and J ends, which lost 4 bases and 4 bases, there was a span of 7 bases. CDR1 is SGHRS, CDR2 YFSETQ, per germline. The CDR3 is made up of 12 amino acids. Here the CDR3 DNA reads TGCGCCAGCAGCCAGACAGCAGATACGCAGTATTTT. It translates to CASSQTADTQYF.

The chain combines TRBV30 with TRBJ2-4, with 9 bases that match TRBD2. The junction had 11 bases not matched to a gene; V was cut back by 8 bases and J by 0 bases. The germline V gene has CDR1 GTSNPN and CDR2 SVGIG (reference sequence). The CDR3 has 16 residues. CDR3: CAGRLAGRGAKNIQYF. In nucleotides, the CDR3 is TGTGCCGGTCGGCTAGCGGGACGAGGAGCCAAAAACATTCAGTACTTC.

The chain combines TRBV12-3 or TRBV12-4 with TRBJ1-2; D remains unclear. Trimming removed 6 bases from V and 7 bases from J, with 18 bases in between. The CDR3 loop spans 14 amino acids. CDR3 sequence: CASSHTTQQSGYTF. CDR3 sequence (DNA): TGTGCCAGCAGCCATACTACTCAACAGAGTGGCTACACCTTC.

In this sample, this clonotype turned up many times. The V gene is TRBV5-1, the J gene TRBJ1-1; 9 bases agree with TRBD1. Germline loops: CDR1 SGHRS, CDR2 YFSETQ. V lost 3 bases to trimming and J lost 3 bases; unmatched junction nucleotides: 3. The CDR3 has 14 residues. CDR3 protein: CASSSDRGDTEAFF. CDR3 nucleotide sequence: TGCGCCAGCAGCTCGGACAGGGGTGACACTGAAGCTTTCTTT.

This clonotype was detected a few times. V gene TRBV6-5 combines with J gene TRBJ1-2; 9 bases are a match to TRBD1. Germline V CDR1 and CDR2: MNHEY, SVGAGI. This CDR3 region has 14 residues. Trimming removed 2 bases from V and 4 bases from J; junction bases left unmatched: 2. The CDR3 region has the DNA TGTGCCAGCAGTTACCAGGACAGGGGCTATGGCTACACCTTC. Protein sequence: CASSYQDRGYGYTF.

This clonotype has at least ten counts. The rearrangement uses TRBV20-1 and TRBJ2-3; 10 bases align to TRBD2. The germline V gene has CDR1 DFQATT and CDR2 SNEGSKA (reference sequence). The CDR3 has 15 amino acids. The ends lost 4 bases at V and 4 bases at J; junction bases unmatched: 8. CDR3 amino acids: CSAISSGRGADTQYF. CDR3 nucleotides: TGCAGTGCTATCTCTAGCGGGAGAGGGGCAGATACGCAGTATTTT.

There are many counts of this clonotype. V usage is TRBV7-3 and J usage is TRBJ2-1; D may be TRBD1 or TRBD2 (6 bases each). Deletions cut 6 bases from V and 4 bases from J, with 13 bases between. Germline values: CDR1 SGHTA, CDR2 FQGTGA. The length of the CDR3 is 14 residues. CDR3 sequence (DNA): TGTGCCAGCAGGGAGGGGGGTAGATACAATGAGCAGTTCTTC. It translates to CASREGGRYNEQFF.

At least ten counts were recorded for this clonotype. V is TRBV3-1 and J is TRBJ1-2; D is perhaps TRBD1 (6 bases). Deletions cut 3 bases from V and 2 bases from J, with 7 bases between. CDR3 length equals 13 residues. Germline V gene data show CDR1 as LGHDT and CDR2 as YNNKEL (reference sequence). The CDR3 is CASSHQGNYGYTF. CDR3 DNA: TGTGCCAGCAGCCATCAGGGGAACTATGGCTACACCTTC.

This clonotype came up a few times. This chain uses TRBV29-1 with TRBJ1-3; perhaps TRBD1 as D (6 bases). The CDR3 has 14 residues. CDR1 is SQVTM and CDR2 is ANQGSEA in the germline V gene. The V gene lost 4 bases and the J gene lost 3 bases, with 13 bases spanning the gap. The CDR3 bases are TGCAGCGTTGCCTCCGGGGGCTTTGGAAACACCATATATTTT. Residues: CSVASGGFGNTIYF.

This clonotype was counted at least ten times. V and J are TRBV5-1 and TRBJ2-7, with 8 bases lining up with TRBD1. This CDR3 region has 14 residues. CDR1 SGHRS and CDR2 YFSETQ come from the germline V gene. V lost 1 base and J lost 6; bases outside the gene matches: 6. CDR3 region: CASSLFDRGGEQYF. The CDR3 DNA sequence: TGCGCCAGCAGCTTGTTTGACAGGGGAGGCGAGCAGTACTTC.

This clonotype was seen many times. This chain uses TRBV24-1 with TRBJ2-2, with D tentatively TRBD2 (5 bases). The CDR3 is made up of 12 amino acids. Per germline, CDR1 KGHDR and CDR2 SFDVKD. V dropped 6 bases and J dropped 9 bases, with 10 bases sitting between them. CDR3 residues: CATSRGERELFF. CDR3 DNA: TGTGCCACCAGTCGTGGGGAGCGGGAGCTGTTTTTT.